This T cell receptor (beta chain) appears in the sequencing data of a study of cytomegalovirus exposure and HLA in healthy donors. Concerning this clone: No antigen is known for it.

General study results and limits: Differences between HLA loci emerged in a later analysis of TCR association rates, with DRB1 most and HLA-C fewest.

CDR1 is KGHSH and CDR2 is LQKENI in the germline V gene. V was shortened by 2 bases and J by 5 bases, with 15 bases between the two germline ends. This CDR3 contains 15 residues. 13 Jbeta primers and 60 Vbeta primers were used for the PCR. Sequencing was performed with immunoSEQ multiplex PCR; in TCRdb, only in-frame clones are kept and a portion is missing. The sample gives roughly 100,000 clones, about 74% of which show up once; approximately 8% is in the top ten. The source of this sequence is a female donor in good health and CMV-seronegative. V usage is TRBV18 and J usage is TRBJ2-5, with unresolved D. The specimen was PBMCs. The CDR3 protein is CASSPNLAREETQYF. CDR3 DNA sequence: TGTGCCAGCTCACCAAATCTCGCAAGAGAGGAGACCCAGTACTTC.